This TCR beta chain was recorded in a study of CXCR3-negative and CXCR3-positive naive CD8 T cells. Study at large: A total of 150 million or so TRB reads was generated, with about 1.5 +/- 0.3 million per library.

For this clonotype: Its antigen is as yet unknown.

Findings of the study overall: TRB CDR3s were more hydrophobic in CXCR3-positive than in CXCR3-negative naive cells. TRBV-TRBJ usage was similar across naive CXCR3 subsets but distinct in memory cells.

Under 350,000 cells per CD8+ T cell subset were flow-sorted in triplicate. Germline CDR1 SQVTM, CDR2 ANQGSEA. This CDR3 has 18 residues. Researchers prepared the TRB cDNA libraries using 5' RACE with UMI labels. One entry per CDR3 protein, without DNA, is what TCRdb gives after re-calling the 5' RACE reads. This sample's table reports tens of thousands of distinct CDR3 sequences. The receptor was isolated from a human donor in good health. Some clones in this sample may be carry-over from other donors' samples. The sequenced material came from naive CXCR3- CD8+ T cells from blood. Described subset: CD45RO-CCR7+CD27+CD95- naive CD8+ T cells lacking CXCR3 (TNR3-). V and J are TRBV29-1 and TRBJ2-1; the TRBD2 assignment by TCRdb is unverifiable without DNA. CDR3: CSAAGTSGGPTFDNEQFF.